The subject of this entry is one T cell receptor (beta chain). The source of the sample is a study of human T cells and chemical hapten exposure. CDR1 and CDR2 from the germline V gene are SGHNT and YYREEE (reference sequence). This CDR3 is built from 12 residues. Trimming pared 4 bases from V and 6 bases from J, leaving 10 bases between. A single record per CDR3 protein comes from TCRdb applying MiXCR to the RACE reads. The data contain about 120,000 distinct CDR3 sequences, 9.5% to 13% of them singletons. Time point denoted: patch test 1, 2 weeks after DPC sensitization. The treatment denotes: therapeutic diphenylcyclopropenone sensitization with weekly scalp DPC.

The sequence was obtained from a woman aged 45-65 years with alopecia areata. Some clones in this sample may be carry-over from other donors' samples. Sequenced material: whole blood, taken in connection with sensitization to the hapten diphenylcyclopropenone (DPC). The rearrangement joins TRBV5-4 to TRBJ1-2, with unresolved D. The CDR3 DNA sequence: TGTGCCAGCAGCCCCGATTGGGATGGCTACACCTTC. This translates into CASSPDWDGYTF.